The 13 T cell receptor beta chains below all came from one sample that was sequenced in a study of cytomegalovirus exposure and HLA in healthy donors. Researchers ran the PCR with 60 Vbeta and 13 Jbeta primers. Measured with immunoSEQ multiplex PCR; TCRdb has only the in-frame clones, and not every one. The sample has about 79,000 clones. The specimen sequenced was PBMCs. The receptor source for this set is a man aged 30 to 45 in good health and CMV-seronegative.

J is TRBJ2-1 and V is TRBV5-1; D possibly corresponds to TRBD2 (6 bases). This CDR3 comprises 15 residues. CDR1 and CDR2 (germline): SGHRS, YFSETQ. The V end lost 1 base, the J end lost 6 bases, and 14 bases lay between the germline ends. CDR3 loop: CASSLIPGLSNEQFF. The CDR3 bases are TGCGCCAGCAGCTTGATCCCGGGACTTAGCAATGAGCAGTTCTTC.

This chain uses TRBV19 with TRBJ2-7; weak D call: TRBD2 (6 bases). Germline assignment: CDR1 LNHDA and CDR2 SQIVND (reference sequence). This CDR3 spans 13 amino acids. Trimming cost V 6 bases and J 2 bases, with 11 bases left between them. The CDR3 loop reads CASRRGSAYEQYF. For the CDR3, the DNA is TGTGCCAGTAGGCGGGGAAGTGCCTACGAGCAGTACTTC.

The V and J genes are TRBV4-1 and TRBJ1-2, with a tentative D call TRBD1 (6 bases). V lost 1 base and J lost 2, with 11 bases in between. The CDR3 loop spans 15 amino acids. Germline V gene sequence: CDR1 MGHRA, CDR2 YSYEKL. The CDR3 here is CASSQVWQGNYGYTF. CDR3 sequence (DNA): TGCGCCAGCAGCCAAGTCTGGCAGGGGAACTATGGCTACACCTTC.

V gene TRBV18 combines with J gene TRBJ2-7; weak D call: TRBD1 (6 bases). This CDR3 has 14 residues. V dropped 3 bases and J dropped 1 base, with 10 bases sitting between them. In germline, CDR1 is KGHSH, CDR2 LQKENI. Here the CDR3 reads CASSPYRASYEQYF. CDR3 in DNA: TGTGCCAGCTCACCCTACAGGGCTTCCTACGAGCAGTACTTC.

The CDR3 region is CASSAALGETEAFF. The CDR3 nucleotides read TGTGCCAGCAGCGCCGCCCTGGGAGAAACTGAAGCTTTCTTT. This chain connects TRBV9 to TRBJ1-1; no firm D call. The V end was cut by 3 bases, the J end by 5 bases, with 14 bases between. Germline lookup yields CDR1 SGDLS and CDR2 YYNGEE. The CDR3 runs 14 residues. Combining the CDR3 with reference TRBV9 and TRBJ1-1 gives the whole variable domain DSGVTQTPKHLITATGQRVTLRCSPRSGDLSVYWYQQSLDQGLQFLIQYYNGEERAKGNILERFSAQQFPDLHSELNLSSLELGDSALYFCASSAALGETEAFFGQGTRLTVV.

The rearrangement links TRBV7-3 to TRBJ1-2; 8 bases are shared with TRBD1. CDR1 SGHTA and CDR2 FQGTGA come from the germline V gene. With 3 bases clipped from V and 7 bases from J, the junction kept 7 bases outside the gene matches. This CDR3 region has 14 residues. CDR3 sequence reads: CASSFGQGTGGYTF. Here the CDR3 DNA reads TGTGCCAGCAGCTTCGGACAGGGTACAGGTGGCTACACCTTC.

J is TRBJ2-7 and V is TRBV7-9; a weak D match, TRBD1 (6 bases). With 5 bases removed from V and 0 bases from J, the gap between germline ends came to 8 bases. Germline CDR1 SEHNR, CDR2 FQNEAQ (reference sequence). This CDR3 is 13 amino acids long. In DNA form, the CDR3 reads TGTGCCAGCAGCCGGGACAACTCCTACGAGCAGTACTTC. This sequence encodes CASSRDNSYEQYF.

CDR3 sequence reads: CASSPFPGDAYEQYF. CDR3 nucleotide sequence: TGTGCCAGCAGTCCTTTCCCGGGGGACGCCTACGAGCAGTACTTC. The chain uses TRBV28 and TRBJ2-7; D is possibly TRBD2 (6 bases). CDR1 is MDHEN, CDR2 SYDVKM, per germline. V was trimmed by 5 bases and J by 2 bases, leaving 16 bases between them. The CDR3 length is 15 residues.

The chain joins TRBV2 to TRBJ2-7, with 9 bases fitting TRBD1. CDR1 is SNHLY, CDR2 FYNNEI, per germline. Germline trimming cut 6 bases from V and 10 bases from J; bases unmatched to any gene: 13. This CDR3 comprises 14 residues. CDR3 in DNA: TGTGCCAGCAGCCAAGGGGCCTTAACAGGGGGCCAGTACTTC. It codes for CASSQGALTGGQYF.

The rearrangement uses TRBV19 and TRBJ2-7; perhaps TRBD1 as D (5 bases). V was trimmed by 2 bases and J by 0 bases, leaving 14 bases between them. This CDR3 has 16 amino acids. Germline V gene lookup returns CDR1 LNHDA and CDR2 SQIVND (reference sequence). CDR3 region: CASSIPPRAPSYEQYF. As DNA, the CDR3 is TGTGCCAGTAGTATACCCCCCAGGGCCCCCTCCTACGAGCAGTACTTC.

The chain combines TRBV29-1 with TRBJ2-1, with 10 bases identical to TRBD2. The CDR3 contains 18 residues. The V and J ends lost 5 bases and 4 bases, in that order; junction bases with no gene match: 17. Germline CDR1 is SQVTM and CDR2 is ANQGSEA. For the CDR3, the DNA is TGCAGCGTTAAAGGGACTAGCGCCGTCGTTGGGGCATACAATGAGCAGTTCTTC. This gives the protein CSVKGTSAVVGAYNEQFF.

CDR3 residues: CASSQDLRGNEQFF. In DNA form, the CDR3 reads TGCGCCAGCAGCCAAGATCTTAGGGGGAATGAGCAGTTCTTC. This rearrangement joins TRBV4-1 to TRBJ2-1, with D possibly TRBD1 on 6 matching bases. V shed 0 bases and J shed 7 bases, with 10 bases lying between them. This CDR3 region has 14 residues. Germline loops: CDR1 MGHRA, CDR2 YSYEKL.

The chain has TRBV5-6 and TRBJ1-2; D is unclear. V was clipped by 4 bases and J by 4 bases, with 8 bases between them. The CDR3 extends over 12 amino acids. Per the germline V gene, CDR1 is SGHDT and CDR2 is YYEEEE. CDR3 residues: CASSLGAYGYTF. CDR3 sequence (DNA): TGTGCCAGCAGCCTGGGCGCCTATGGCTACACCTTC.